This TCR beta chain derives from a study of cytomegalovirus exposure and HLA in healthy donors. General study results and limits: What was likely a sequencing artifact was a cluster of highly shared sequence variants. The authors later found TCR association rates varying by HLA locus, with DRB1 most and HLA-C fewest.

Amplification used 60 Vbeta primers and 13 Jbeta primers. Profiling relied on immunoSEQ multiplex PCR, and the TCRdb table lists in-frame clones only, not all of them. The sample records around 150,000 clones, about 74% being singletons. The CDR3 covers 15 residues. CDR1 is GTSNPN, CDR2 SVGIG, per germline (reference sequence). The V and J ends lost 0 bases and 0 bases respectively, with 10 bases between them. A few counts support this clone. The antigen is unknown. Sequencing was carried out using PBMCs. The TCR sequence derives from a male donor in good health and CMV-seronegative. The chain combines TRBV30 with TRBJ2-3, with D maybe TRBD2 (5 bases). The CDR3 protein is CAWSVFGVSTDTQYF. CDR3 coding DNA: TGTGCCTGGAGTGTATTCGGGGTGAGCACAGATACGCAGTATTTT.